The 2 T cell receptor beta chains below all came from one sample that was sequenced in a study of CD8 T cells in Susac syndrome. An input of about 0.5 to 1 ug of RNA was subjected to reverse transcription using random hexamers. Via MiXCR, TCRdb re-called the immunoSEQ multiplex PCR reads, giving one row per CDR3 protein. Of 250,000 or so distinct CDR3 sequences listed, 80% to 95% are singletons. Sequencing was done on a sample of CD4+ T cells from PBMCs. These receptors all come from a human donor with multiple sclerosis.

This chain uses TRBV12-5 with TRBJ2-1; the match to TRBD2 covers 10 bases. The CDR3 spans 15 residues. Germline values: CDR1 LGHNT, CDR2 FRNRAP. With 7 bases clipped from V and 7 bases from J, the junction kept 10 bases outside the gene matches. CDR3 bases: TGTGCTAGTGCTCCCAGCGGGAGGGCTTTAAATGAGCAGTTCTTC. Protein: CASAPSGRALNEQFF.

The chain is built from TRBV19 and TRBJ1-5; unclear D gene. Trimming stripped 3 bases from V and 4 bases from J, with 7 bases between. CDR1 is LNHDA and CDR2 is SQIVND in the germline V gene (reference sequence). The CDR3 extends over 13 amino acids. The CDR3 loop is CASSISGNQPQHF. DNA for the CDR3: TGTGCCAGTAGTATCTCCGGGAATCAGCCCCAGCATTTT.